This passage covers 12 T cell receptor beta chains from one sample sequenced in a study of cytomegalovirus exposure and HLA in healthy donors. 13 Jbeta primers and 60 Vbeta primers were used for the PCR. Sequenced by immunoSEQ multiplex PCR; TCRdb stores in-frame clones only, minus some. The sample includes tens of thousands of clones, approximately 84% seen only once; the top ten take 2.5% to 3%. The sequencing sample was made of PBMCs. These receptor sequences come from a middle-aged man in good health and CMV-seronegative.

This chain joins TRBV2 and TRBJ2-5; D gene ambiguous. The CDR3 totals 17 residues. Trimming took 4 bases from V and 1 from J, leaving 19 bases between them. Germline-derived CDR1 and CDR2 are SNHLY and FYNNEI. CDR3 in amino acids: CASSGFSQGVLQETQYF. In DNA, the CDR3 is TGTGCCAGCAGTGGATTTTCCCAAGGAGTGCTCCAAGAGACCCAGTACTTC.

V gene TRBV5-6 combines with J gene TRBJ1-5; 8 bases align to TRBD1. Germline loops: CDR1 SGHDT, CDR2 YYEEEE. V lost 0 bases, J lost 0 bases, and 2 bases stayed unmatched. The CDR3 has 16 amino acids. CDR3 nucleotides: TGTGCCAGCAGCTTGGGGACAGGGACTAGCAATCAGCCCCAGCATTTT. This encodes CASSLGTGTSNQPQHF. Full variable domain (remainder filled in from reference TRBV5-6 and TRBJ1-5): DAGVTQSPTHLIKTRGQQVTLRCSPKSGHDTVSWYQQALGQGPQFIFQYYEEEERQRGNFPDRFSGHQFPNYSSELNVNALLLGDSALYLCASSLGTGTSNQPQHFGDGTRLSIL.

The CDR3 region has the DNA TGTGCCAGCAGCAGGGACAGGCTACACTACGAGCAGTACTTC. Amino acid sequence: CASSRDRLHYEQYF. This sequence joins TRBV7-9 and TRBJ2-7, with TRBD1 identical over 8 bases. Germline-derived CDR1 and CDR2 are SEHNR and FQNEAQ (reference sequence). CDR3 length equals 14 residues. Germline trimming cut 5 bases from V and 3 bases from J; bases unmatched to any gene: 6. The full variable domain, with the rest looked up from reference TRBV7-9 and TRBJ2-7, is DTGVSQNPRHKITKRGQNVTFRCDPISEHNRLYWYRQTLGQGPEFLTYFQNEAQLEKSRLLSDRFSAERPKGSFSTLEIQRTEQGDSAMYLCASSRDRLHYEQYFGPGTRLTVT.

This clone was picked up a small number of times. The chain combines TRBV7-8 with TRBJ2-5; D is perhaps TRBD1 (5 bases). The V gene lost 1 base and the J gene lost 0 bases, with 9 bases spanning the gap. The CDR3 is made up of 15 amino acids. Germline lookup yields CDR1 SGHVS and CDR2 FQNEAQ. In nucleotides, the CDR3 is TGTGCCAGCAGCTTAGAGACAGAGGACCAAGAGACCCAGTACTTC. Its translation: CASSLETEDQETQYF.

The V and J genes are TRBV29-1 and TRBJ1-2; 9 nucleotides align to TRBD1. V shed 6 bases and J 9 bases; nucleotides not matched to a gene: 8. CDR1 and CDR2 from the germline V gene are SQVTM and ANQGSEA. CDR3 length: 12 amino acids. The CDR3 coding sequence is TGCAGCGTGGGGACAGGGACAAATAGCTACACCTTC. It encodes CSVGTGTNSYTF.

V gene TRBV9 combines with J gene TRBJ2-3; TRBD2 might be the D (5 bases). CDR1 and CDR2 from the germline V gene are SGDLS and YYNGEE. The CDR3 has 15 residues. V was clipped by 0 bases and J by 2 bases, with 10 bases between them. Written as DNA, the CDR3 is TGTGCCAGCAGCGTAGGGGCGGGCTTCACAGATACGCAGTATTTT. It specifies CASSVGAGFTDTQYF.

The rearrangement uses TRBV4-2 and TRBJ1-6; TRBD1 aligns across 8 bases. CDR3 length: 16 residues. The V and J ends lost 0 bases and 8 bases, in that order; junction bases with no gene match: 6. Germline CDR1 reads LGHNA; CDR2 reads YNFKEQ. The CDR3 DNA reads TGTGCCAGCAGCCAAGATTCAAGGACAGGGTATTCACCCCTCCACTTT. This encodes CASSQDSRTGYSPLHF.

The gene calls are TRBV4-1 and TRBJ2-7; D gene unclear. This CDR3 comprises 16 residues. Germline loops: CDR1 MGHRA, CDR2 YSYEKL. V lost 1 base, J lost 0 bases, and 13 bases lay in between. CDR3 amino acids: CASSQAFSVISYEQYF. Here the CDR3 DNA reads TGCGCCAGCAGCCAAGCTTTCTCAGTGATCTCCTACGAGCAGTACTTC.

This clone came up once. Different DNA sequences within this sample yield the same CDR3. The rearrangement links TRBV5-4 to TRBJ1-1, with 7 bases matching TRBD1. Unmatched junction bases numbered 8, after V lost 3 bases and J lost 3 bases. In germline, CDR1 is SGHNT, CDR2 YYREEE (reference sequence). The CDR3 loop spans 15 amino acids. The CDR3 DNA reads TGTGCCAGCAGCTCCTATAGGGACAGCCACACTGAAGCTTTCTTT. Its translation: CASSSYRDSHTEAFF.

The rearrangement uses TRBV28 and TRBJ2-1, with D possibly being TRBD1 (6 bases). The CDR3 runs 14 residues. Per the germline V gene, CDR1 is MDHEN and CDR2 is SYDVKM. The V and J ends lost 6 bases and 3 bases respectively, with 12 bases between them. CDR3 in amino acids: CASSLWDNYNEQFF. CDR3 coding DNA: TGTGCCAGCAGCCTCTGGGACAACTACAATGAGCAGTTCTTC.

V is TRBV11-2 and J is TRBJ1-3, with D possibly TRBD1 on 6 matching bases. The CDR3 spans 12 residues. The V gene lost 5 bases and the J gene lost 8 bases, with 10 bases spanning the gap. Germline CDR1 SGHAT, CDR2 FQNNGV. DNA for the CDR3: TGTGCCAGCAGCCCCCGGACAGACACCATATATTTT. This encodes CASSPRTDTIYF.

This clone has more than one count but fewer than ten. The chain is built from TRBV7-2 and TRBJ2-7; 8 nucleotides align to TRBD2. Germline CDR1 is SGHTA and CDR2 is FQGNSA. This CDR3 contains 16 residues. Trimming cost V 2 bases and J 5 bases; bases outside gene matches: 11. The CDR3 loop is CASSLTSSRGGHEQYF. The CDR3 DNA reads TGTGCCAGCAGCTTAACGTCAAGCCGGGGGGGACACGAGCAGTACTTC.